The rows below give T cell receptor beta chains drawn from one sample of a study of shared clonotypes between healthy human individuals. TCRdb keeps only in-frame clones here, not all; method: immunoSEQ multiplex PCR. The data hold about 480,000 clones, with 60% to 80% observed a single time. The sequencing sample was made of PBMCs. The receptors were gathered from a woman in her thirties or forties in good health. Some clones in this sample may be carry-over from other donors' samples. Both conserved end residues are part of each CDR3. A D gene is named only where the DNA matches it firmly. Some rows have no size entry. The others give once, few or many, or a class for an expanded clone.

d_call	v_call	clone_size	j_call	cdr3_nt	cdr3_aa
TRBD2	TRBV7-2	-	TRBJ2-1	TGTGCCAGCAGCTCTCCCAGGAGACTAGCCGGCGAGCAGTTCTTC	CASSSPRRLAGEQFF
-	TRBV18	-	TRBJ2-3	TGTGCCAGCTCACCGGGCTCTGCTAGCACAGATACGCAGTATTTT	CASSPGSASTDTQYF
TRBD1	TRBV27	-	TRBJ1-1	TGTGCCAGCAGCCCGGGACAGGGTGCACGGAACACTGAAGCTTTCTTT	CASSPGQGARNTEAFF
-	TRBV28	-	TRBJ1-2	TGTGCCAGCAGCCGGGCCGTCGGCTACACCTTC	CASSRAVGYTF
TRBD2	TRBV7-9	-	TRBJ2-1	TGTGCCAGCAGCCCGTGGACTAGCGGGAGAGCGCATGAGCAGTTCTTC	CASSPWTSGRAHEQFF
TRBD1	TRBV14	-	TRBJ1-4	TGTGCCAGCAGCCAAGATTCCGGACAGGGCCAGTTAAGAACCGTAGGATCATCCAACCCAAAACTGTTTTTT	CASSQDSGQGQLRTVGSSNPKLFF
-	TRBV18	-	TRBJ2-7	TGTGCCAGCTCACCACAGCTAGCCAAATTGGAGAGCAAGTACTTC	CASSPQLAKLESKYF
-	TRBV4-1	-	TRBJ2-2	TGCGCCAGCAGCCAACCTGCCGGGGAGCTGTTTTTT	CASSQPAGELFF
TRBD1	TRBV30	few	TRBJ1-5	TGTGCCTGGAGTACGACAGGGTACAATCAGCCCCAGCATTTT	CAWSTTGYNQPQHF
TRBD1	TRBV19	-	TRBJ1-2	TGTGCCAGTAGAGGACAGGGGGAAGATGGCTACACCTTC	CASRGQGEDGYTF
TRBD2	TRBV18	-	TRBJ2-3	TGTGCCAGCTCGCCAACACTAGCGGGAAGCACAGATACGCAGTATTTT	CASSPTLAGSTDTQYF